The 6 T cell receptor beta chains reported below all come from one sample, sequenced in a study of blood T cell repertoires in COVID-19 (dated by TCRdb to about 2020). Receptor amplification or capture employed the immunoSEQ multiplex PCR assay. This immuneACCESS table, as held by TCRdb, lists in-frame sequences with V and J called but not all clones. Of the missing ones, under half trace to an unresolved V gene in checked studies; the others have no known cause. The sample data list about 440,000 clones, and around nine tenths of these were observed just once. The top ten clones comprise around 4.4% of the sample. Sequenced: peripheral blood. Source of these receptors: a woman in her 30s with acute or convalescent COVID-19.

This chain connects TRBV2 to TRBJ2-2, with D tentatively TRBD1 (5 bases). This CDR3 contains 15 residues. Germline CDR1 SNHLY, CDR2 FYNNEI. Trimming cost V 5 bases and J 1 base, with 11 bases left between them. CDR3 loop: CASSIGQGNTGELFF. The CDR3 nucleotides read TGTGCCAGCAGTATAGGTCAGGGGAACACCGGGGAGCTGTTTTTT.

The gene calls are TRBV4-1 and TRBJ2-7; TRBD2 agrees at 7 bases. Unmatched junction bases numbered 12, after V lost 1 base and J lost 3 bases. Germline CDR1 and CDR2: MGHRA and YSYEKL. The CDR3 sequence is 17 residues long. In DNA, the CDR3 is TGCGCCAGCAGCCAAGTTTTGGGCAGCGGGGATGGCTACGAGCAGTACTTC. Its protein product is CASSQVLGSGDGYEQYF.

As DNA, the CDR3 is TGTGCCACCCGGGGAGTTACCGGGACCTACGAGCAGTACTTC. Translating gives CATRGVTGTYEQYF. The chain is built from TRBV27 and TRBJ2-7; a weak D match, TRBD2 (5 bases). In germline, CDR1 is MNHEY, CDR2 SMNVEV (reference sequence). The CDR3 is 14 amino acids. Trimming removed 10 bases from V and 2 bases from J, with 18 bases in between.

This chain uses TRBV18 with TRBJ2-2, with D maybe TRBD2 (5 bases). This CDR3 has 15 amino acids. CDR1 is KGHSH, CDR2 LQKENI, per germline. V was shortened by 6 bases and J by 4 bases, with 15 bases between the two germline ends. CDR3 in amino acids: CASSNGLAGTGELFF. The CDR3 bases are TGTGCCAGCTCTAATGGACTTGCTGGCACCGGGGAGCTGTTTTTT.

This rearrangement joins TRBV3-1 (or the pseudogene TRBV3-2) to TRBJ1-3; unclear D gene. CDR3 length equals 15 residues. Germline loops: CDR1 LGHDT, CDR2 YNNKEL (reference sequence). V was clipped by 5 bases and J by 4 bases, with 15 bases between them. The CDR3 DNA reads TGTGCCAGCAGCTCCCGATACGCCCAGGGAAACACCATATATTTT. It is translated as CASSSRYAQGNTIYF.

V gene TRBV28 combines with J gene TRBJ2-7; 9 nucleotides line up with TRBD1. After removal of 6 bases from V and 3 bases from J, the junction contained 6 bases not matched to a gene. The V gene's germline CDR1 is MDHEN and CDR2 SYDVKM. CDR3 length: 14 residues. CDR3 sequence reads: CASRDRDRDYEQYF. The DNA for the CDR3 is TGTGCCAGCAGAGACCGGGACAGGGACTACGAGCAGTACTTC.